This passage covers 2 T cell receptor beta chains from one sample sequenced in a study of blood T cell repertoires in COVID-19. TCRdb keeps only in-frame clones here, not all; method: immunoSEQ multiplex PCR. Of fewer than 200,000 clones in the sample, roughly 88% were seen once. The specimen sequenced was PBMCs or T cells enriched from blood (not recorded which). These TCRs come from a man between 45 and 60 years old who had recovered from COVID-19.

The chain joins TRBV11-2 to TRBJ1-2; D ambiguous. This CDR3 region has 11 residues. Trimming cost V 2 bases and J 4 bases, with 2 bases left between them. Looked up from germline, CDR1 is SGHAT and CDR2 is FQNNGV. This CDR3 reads CASSLRYGYTF. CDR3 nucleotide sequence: TGTGCCAGCAGCTTACGCTATGGCTACACCTTC.

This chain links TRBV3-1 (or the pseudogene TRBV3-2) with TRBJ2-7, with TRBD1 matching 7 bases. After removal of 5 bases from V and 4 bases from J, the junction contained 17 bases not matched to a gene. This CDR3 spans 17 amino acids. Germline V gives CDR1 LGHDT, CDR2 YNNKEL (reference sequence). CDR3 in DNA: TGTGCCAGCAGCACCACTTTACTTGGGCAGGGGGTTTACGAGCAGTACTTC. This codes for CASSTTLLGQGVYEQYF.